This T cell receptor (beta chain) was observed in a study of OX40 agonist ivuxolimab in advanced cancers. Study background: Averaging about 60 years in age, with a range of 23 to 79, the cohort was about 86% male.

Study-wide results and limits: Expanded clones were, on average, more numerous in CD8+ T cells than in CD4+.

No patient had autoimmune disease or received systemic immunosuppression. The sampling schedule covered blood at baseline, cycle 4 day 1, and cycle 7 day 1. Points on this clone: The antigen is undetermined.

The table came from immunoSEQ multiplex PCR; TCRdb's copy has only in-frame clones and leaves some out. The table lists about 58,000 clones, approximately 78% of them singletons. The material sequenced was CD4+ or CD8+ T cells sorted from blood, taken in a trial of the OX40 agonist ivuxolimab. This TCR was sampled from an adult with an advanced solid tumor such as melanoma, head and neck, liver or kidney cancer.

The CDR3 region has the DNA TGTGCCAGCGCTCTTCTCTCCTACGAGCAGTACGTC. This sequence encodes CASALLSYEQYV. This chain connects TRBV27 to TRBJ2-7; D remains unclear. The V gene's germline CDR1 is MNHEY and CDR2 SMNVEV (reference sequence). The CDR3 covers 12 residues. Trimming shortened V by 8 bases and J by 0 bases, and 8 bases separated the two germline ends.